This T cell receptor (beta chain) was documented in a study of neurological immune-mediated disorders. Whole-study findings and limits: Phylogenetically, 18 of 34 multiple sclerosis patients' repertoires fell into one related-CDR3 cluster, a possible signature. Sharing of CDR3 amino acid sequences among expanded clones across subjects was absent, suggesting private repertoires in all groups.

Trimming shortened V by 3 bases and J by 2 bases, and 11 bases separated the two germline ends. Germline V gene data show CDR1 as LNHNV and CDR2 as YYDKDF (reference sequence). The CDR3 length is 14 residues. With respect to this clonotype: The antigen is not known.

5'RACE with 10-nucleotide random UMIs generated the cDNA. Using its own MiXCR run on the 5' RACE reads, TCRdb lists one record per CDR3 protein. This table has fewer than 85,000 distinct CDR3 sequences, around 5% appearing once. The rearrangement joins TRBV15 to TRBJ2-7; D may match TRBD1 or TRBD2 (5 bases each). The sample comprised PBMCs. This TCR was recovered from a woman in her seventies with multiple sclerosis. CDR3 nucleotides: TGTGCCACCAGCAGCGGCAGGGACCCCTACGAGCAGTACTTC. It yields the protein CATSSGRDPYEQYF.